This T cell receptor beta chain was profiled in a study of T cells in Graves' hyperthyroidism and ophthalmopathy. Turning to the study itself: Peripheral blood was secured at the point of initial diagnosis, before any treatment.

This clonotype came up a few times. The antigen remains undetermined. Study-wide findings and caveats: Ophthalmopathy was model-predicted a median roughly six months pre-onset.

Researchers took RNA transcripts and amplified the TCR beta CDR3 regions from them. The HTBI set primed first-round TCR CDR3 RT-PCR. TCRdb reprocessed the multiplex PCR reads with MiXCR, giving one entry per CDR3 protein. In the table there are 300,000 to 450,000 distinct CDR3 sequences, about 15% of which are singletons. Germline V lookup: CDR1 LGHNA, CDR2 YNFKEQ. V gave up 2 bases and J gave up 0 bases, with 13 bases separating them. This CDR3 has 16 residues. Clinical Activity Scores of at least 3, NOSPECS grades of at least 4 and durations under 3 months characterized ophthalmopathy patients. The sequence derives from a young woman with Graves' ophthalmopathy. What was sequenced was blood. The chain carries TRBV4-2 and TRBJ1-1; a weak D match, TRBD1 (6 bases). The CDR3: CASSQIGTPMNTEAFF. CDR3 sequence (DNA): TGTGCCAGCAGCCAAATCGGGACACCCATGAACACTGAAGCTTTCTTT.